One and the same sample provided the 29 T cell receptor beta chains below, sequenced in a study of blood T cell repertoires in COVID-19 (dated by TCRdb to 2019 to 2021). Libraries were built with the immunoSEQ multiplex PCR assay. TCRdb's version of the immuneACCESS table is confined to in-frame rearrangements and falls short of the full clone set. An unresolved V gene accounts for under half of the shortfall where checked; the remainder is of unknown origin. This sample has approximately 200,000 clones in its table, and around 90% of those were observed once. Approximately 1.1% of the sample goes to the ten largest clones. Sequences were obtained from PBMCs or T cells enriched from blood (not recorded which). The receptors derive from a man younger than 40 who had recovered from COVID-19.

This chain links TRBV12-5 with TRBJ1-1; maybe TRBD1 (6 bases). Trimming cost V 0 bases and J 0 bases, with 17 bases left between them. The CDR3 consists of 18 residues. Germline assignment: CDR1 LGHNT and CDR2 FRNRAP. DNA for the CDR3: TGTGCTAGTGGTTTGGTACTTGGTGGCGGGGGGCTGAACACTGAAGCTTTCTTT. This encodes CASGLVLGGGGLNTEAFF.

The gene calls are TRBV15 and TRBJ1-2; perhaps TRBD1 as D (5 bases). Trimming shortened V by 4 bases and J by 8 bases, and 20 bases separated the two germline ends. The length of the CDR3 is 15 residues. The germline V gene encodes CDR1 LNHNV and CDR2 YYDKDF (reference sequence). The CDR3 is CATSTQGGGKGGYTF. The CDR3 DNA is TGTGCCACCAGCACCCAGGGTGGGGGGAAGGGAGGCTACACCTTC.

The chain carries TRBV11-2 and TRBJ2-1, with 10 positions matching TRBD2. The CDR3 sequence is 19 residues long. V trimming: 3 bases; J trimming: 0 bases; junction bases outside the gene matches: 11. Germline V gives CDR1 SGHAT, CDR2 FQNNGV. CDR3 DNA sequence: TGTGCCAGCAGCTTCCTTGCCCCTCGGACTAGCGGCTCCTACAATGAGCAGTTCTTC. Its translation is CASSFLAPRTSGSYNEQFF.

This rearrangement joins TRBV21-1 to TRBJ1-2; the D call of TRBD1 is as the table states it, not checked on the DNA. TRBV21-1 is termed a pseudogene. The CDR3 consists of 18 residues. CDR3 amino acids: CASSKVPYRYANFYGYTF. The DNA for the CDR3 is TGTGCCAGCAGCAAAGTCCCGTACAGATACGCTAACTTCTATGGCTACACCTTC.

The V call is TRBV12-3 or TRBV12-4, the J call TRBJ1-1; D not certain. This CDR3 has 12 amino acids. V was clipped by 2 bases and J by 9 bases, with 10 bases between them. The CDR3 spells CASSLLGRQAFF. The CDR3 DNA follows: TGTGCCAGCAGTTTACTGGGCAGGCAAGCTTTCTTT.

Turning to this clone: Other DNA sequences in the sample encode the same CDR3. The V call is TRBV11-2, the J call TRBJ2-7; D unresolved. CDR3 size: 13 residues. V lost 1 base, J lost 4 bases, and 8 bases lay in between. CDR1 SGHAT and CDR2 FQNNGV come from the germline V gene. The CDR3 DNA follows: TGTGCCAGCAGCTTAGGTCAGTCATACGAGCAGTACTTC. Translated, it gives CASSLGQSYEQYF.

The chain couples TRBV14 to TRBJ1-3; tentatively, D is TRBD1 (6 bases). Trimming cost V 0 bases and J 1 base, with 10 bases left between them. There are 16 residues in the CDR3. Germline V gene sequence: CDR1 SGHDN, CDR2 FVKESK. CDR3 bases: TGTGCCAGCAGCCAAGAGGGGGCAGGATCTGGAAACACCATATATTTT. Translating it yields CASSQEGAGSGNTIYF. Together with reference TRBV14 and TRBJ1-3, the CDR3 gives the full variable domain: EAGVTQFPSHSVIEKGQTVTLRCDPISGHDNLYWYRRVMGKEIKFLLHFVKESKQDESGMPNNRFLAERTGGTYSTLKVQPAELEDSGVYFCASSQEGAGSGNTIYFGEGSWLTVV.

The V gene is TRBV27, the J gene TRBJ2-1, with 14 bases fitting TRBD2. The CDR3 is made up of 18 amino acids. Per the germline V gene, CDR1 is MNHEY and CDR2 is SMNVEV (reference sequence). Germline trimming cut 5 bases from V and 4 bases from J; bases unmatched to any gene: 10. The CDR3 is CASSPGGLAGGRYNEQFF. The CDR3 DNA follows: TGTGCCAGCAGTCCAGGCGGACTAGCGGGAGGAAGGTACAATGAGCAGTTCTTC.

This rearrangement joins TRBV12-3 or TRBV12-4 to TRBJ2-1; possibly TRBD2 for D (6 bases). The ends were cut back, 5 bases at V and 6 bases at J, with 11 bases in the middle. The CDR3 consists of 13 residues. This CDR3 reads CASSVGTVNEQFF. CDR3 in DNA: TGTGCCAGCAGTGTAGGGACTGTCAATGAGCAGTTCTTC.

The genes are TRBV28 and TRBJ1-2; D is undetermined. The CDR3 runs 13 residues. Germline CDR1 MDHEN, CDR2 SYDVKM. The V end was cut by 3 bases, the J end by 4 bases, with 9 bases between. The CDR3 reads CASSLGSTYGYTF. CDR3 sequence (DNA): TGTGCCAGCAGTTTGGGCAGCACCTATGGCTACACCTTC.

This sequence joins TRBV19 and TRBJ2-2; tentative D call: TRBD2 (5 bases). In germline, CDR1 is LNHDA, CDR2 SQIVND (reference sequence). Trimming shortened V by 7 bases and J by 3 bases, and 9 bases separated the two germline ends. This CDR3 has 13 amino acids. The CDR3 loop is CASNELDTGELFF. Written as DNA, the CDR3 is TGTGCCAGTAACGAACTAGACACCGGGGAGCTGTTTTTT.

The V and J genes are TRBV7-2 and TRBJ2-7, with TRBD1 matching 9 bases. Losses at the gene ends were 4 bases for V and 2 bases for J; bases not matched to a gene: 9. Germline V CDR1 and CDR2: SGHTA, FQGNSA. This CDR3 is 16 amino acids long. The CDR3 protein is CASSSRTGVSAYEQYF. CDR3 in DNA: TGTGCCAGCAGCTCCCGGACAGGGGTTTCCGCCTACGAGCAGTACTTC.

The chain employs TRBV7-9 and TRBJ1-1; D not resolved. V lost 1 base and J 1 base, leaving 4 bases between the germline ends. The germline V gene has CDR1 SEHNR and CDR2 FQNEAQ (reference sequence). The CDR3 loop spans 13 amino acids. The CDR3 loop reads CASSLDRNTEAFF. In nucleotides, the CDR3 is TGTGCCAGCAGCTTAGATAGGAACACTGAAGCTTTCTTT. The full variable domain, rest sourced from reference TRBV7-9 and TRBJ1-1, is DTGVSQNPRHKITKRGQNVTFRCDPISEHNRLYWYRQTLGQGPEFLTYFQNEAQLEKSRLLSDRFSAERPKGSFSTLEIQRTEQGDSAMYLCASSLDRNTEAFFGQGTRLTVV.

The rearrangement uses TRBV19 and TRBJ1-2; D is perhaps TRBD1 (5 bases). The CDR3 loop spans 13 amino acids. Trimming took off 7 bases at V and 5 bases at J, with 14 bases between the two ends. Germline V gene lookup returns CDR1 LNHDA and CDR2 SQIVND (reference sequence). The CDR3 DNA reads TGTGCCAGTACCCCGGCGGGGGGGTATGGCTACACCTTC. This gives the protein CASTPAGGYGYTF.

The rearrangement links TRBV14 to TRBJ1-2; TRBD1 aligns across 7 bases. The CDR3 is made up of 16 amino acids. J was trimmed by 4 bases and V by 3 bases; bases with no gene match: 11. Per the germline V gene, CDR1 is SGHDN and CDR2 is FVKESK. The CDR3 DNA is TGTGCCAGCAGCCAGGAAAGAAGGGGGCGCGGCTATGGCTACACCTTC. Protein: CASSQERRGRGYGYTF.

The V and J genes are TRBV20-1 and TRBJ1-1; TRBD1 might be the D (6 bases). Germline CDR1 and CDR2: DFQATT and SNEGSKA (reference sequence). The CDR3 spans 14 residues. The V end lost 3 bases, the J end lost 0 bases, and 11 bases lay between the germline ends. The DNA for the CDR3 is TGCAGTGCTAGTAACAGGGTTTTGAACACTGAAGCTTTCTTT. The encoded protein is CSASNRVLNTEAFF.

This clone was counted once. The chain carries TRBV24-1 and TRBJ2-2; D possibly corresponds to TRBD1 (5 bases). V was trimmed by 6 bases and J by 4 bases, leaving 14 bases between them. The germline CDR1 and CDR2 sequences are KGHDR and SFDVKD. This CDR3 has 15 residues. The CDR3, as DNA: TGTGCCACCAGTCCATCAGGGTTCGTCACCGGGGAGCTGTTTTTT. Its translation is CATSPSGFVTGELFF.

This clone was recorded only once. This chain links TRBV4-3 with TRBJ1-2, with 8 bases identical to TRBD1. V lost 2 bases to trimming and J lost 2 bases; unmatched junction nucleotides: 10. CDR1 is LGHNA, CDR2 YSLEER, per germline. The CDR3 length is 17 residues. The CDR3: CASSQFGGGQGNYGYTF. The CDR3 DNA reads as TGCGCCAGCAGCCAATTTGGTGGAGGACAGGGAAACTATGGCTACACCTTC.

The genes are TRBV9 and TRBJ1-4, with 7 bases lining up with TRBD1. The germline V gene encodes CDR1 SGDLS and CDR2 YYNGEE. With 3 bases clipped from V and 8 bases from J, the junction kept 7 bases outside the gene matches. The CDR3 totals 14 residues. CDR3 DNA sequence: TGTGCCAGCAGCGCGGGGACAGTCGGGGAAAAACTGTTTTTT. Its translation is CASSAGTVGEKLFF.

The J gene is TRBJ1-2, the V gene TRBV7-9, with D possibly matching TRBD1 (5 bases). The CDR3 loop spans 13 amino acids. V was clipped by 3 bases and J by 2 bases, with 7 bases between them. Germline V gene data show CDR1 as SEHNR and CDR2 as FQNEAQ (reference sequence). The CDR3 region has the DNA TGTGCCAGCAGCTTTTCAGGGAACTATGGCTACACCTTC. Its translation: CASSFSGNYGYTF. Using reference TRBV7-9 and TRBJ1-2 for the parts outside the CDR3, the full variable domain is DTGVSQNPRHKITKRGQNVTFRCDPISEHNRLYWYRQTLGQGPEFLTYFQNEAQLEKSRLLSDRFSAERPKGSFSTLEIQRTEQGDSAMYLCASSFSGNYGYTFGSGTRLTVV.

The chain has TRBV2 and TRBJ2-1; 10 nucleotides match TRBD1. CDR1 and CDR2 (germline): SNHLY, FYNNEI. The V gene end was trimmed by 8 bases and the J gene end by 4 bases; junction bases not matched to a gene: 2. There are 13 residues in the CDR3. As DNA, the CDR3 is TGTGCCAGCCGGGACAGGGGTTACAATGAGCAGTTCTTC. Residues: CASRDRGYNEQFF.

J is TRBJ2-1 and V is TRBV9; maybe TRBD2 (5 bases). Germline-derived CDR1 and CDR2 are SGDLS and YYNGEE. The CDR3 contains 14 residues. Trimming cost V 0 bases and J 7 bases, with 11 bases left between them. CDR3 in amino acids: CASSVAGIWNEQFF. CDR3 bases: TGTGCCAGCAGCGTAGCGGGGATATGGAATGAGCAGTTCTTC.

This sequence joins TRBV12-3 or TRBV12-4 and TRBJ2-7; a weak D match, TRBD2 (6 bases). Trimming removed 3 bases at V and 5 bases at J, with 8 bases between. The CDR3 consists of 12 residues. The CDR3 is CASSFSGDEQYF. The CDR3 DNA reads TGTGCCAGCAGTTTCTCGGGGGACGAGCAGTACTTC.

The genes are TRBV14 and TRBJ1-2; D ambiguous. Trimming took off 3 bases at V and 0 bases at J, with 5 bases between the two ends. Germline V CDR1 and CDR2: SGHDN, FVKESK. The CDR3 is made up of 13 amino acids. Written as DNA, the CDR3 is TGTGCCAGCAGCCACGGGACTAACTATGGCTACACCTTC. Protein: CASSHGTNYGYTF.

The V gene is TRBV7-2, the J gene TRBJ1-5; 8 positions agree with TRBD1. The J segment lost 5 bases and the V segment lost 0 bases, leaving 12 bases of the junction unmatched. The germline V gene has CDR1 SGHTA and CDR2 FQGNSA. CDR3 length: 18 amino acids. In DNA form, the CDR3 reads TGTGCCAGCAGCTTAGCTGATTTTATGACAGGGGTAGATCAGCCCCAGCATTTT. It yields the protein CASSLADFMTGVDQPQHF.

The CDR3 DNA reads TGTGCCAGCAGTGCCACGGACAGGGGTAATTCACCCCTCCACTTT. Its protein product is CASSATDRGNSPLHF. The rearrangement joins TRBV27 to TRBJ1-6; TRBD1 agrees at 9 bases. Germline CDR1 reads MNHEY; CDR2 reads SMNVEV (reference sequence). This CDR3 has 15 amino acids. J was trimmed by 6 bases and V by 5 bases; bases with no gene match: 5.

The gene calls are TRBV7-2 and TRBJ2-2; 7 nucleotides align to TRBD1. V gave up 2 bases and J gave up 0 bases; unmatched junction bases: 0. Germline V gene lookup returns CDR1 SGHTA and CDR2 FQGNSA. The CDR3 runs 15 residues. The CDR3 nucleotides read TGTGCCAGCAGCTTACAGGGGGCGAACACCGGGGAGCTGTTTTTT. Translated: CASSLQGANTGELFF.

In its sample, this clone was seen once. The CDR3 spells CASRPDRGLAKNIQYF. In nucleotides, the CDR3 is TGTGCCAGCAGGCCAGACAGGGGACTAGCCAAAAACATTCAGTACTTC. This chain links TRBV6-6 with TRBJ2-4; 8 nucleotides match TRBD1. Per germline, CDR1 MNHNY and CDR2 SVGAGI (reference sequence). This CDR3 contains 16 residues. V shed 6 bases and J 0 bases; nucleotides not matched to a gene: 7.

This rearrangement joins TRBV25-1 to TRBJ2-7, with 7 bases aligning to TRBD1. The ends lost 9 bases at V and 2 bases at J; junction bases unmatched: 10. The CDR3 length is 14 residues. Germline V gene sequence: CDR1 MGHDK, CDR2 SYGVNS. CDR3 in amino acids: CASSLQGLTYEQYF. The DNA of the CDR3 is TGTGCCAGTAGCCTACAGGGGCTCACCTACGAGCAGTACTTC.